The clone carrying this T cell receptor beta chain showed up just once. Its antigen is currently unknown. This entry is derived from a study of shared clonotypes between healthy human individuals. Study information: Donors consisted of a couple of women and three men between 18 and 49. Points from the study as a whole: Among donors, sharing of clonotypes was expected to be affected by sequencing depth.

Germline V gene sequence: CDR1 LNHDA, CDR2 SQIVND (reference sequence). The CDR3 is made up of 15 amino acids. Trimming took 2 bases from V and 4 from J; bases not matched to a gene: 3. In the study's own analysis: From ImmunoSEQ came sequences covering only the junction and carrying no quality scores, so filtering differed. Profiling relied on immunoSEQ multiplex PCR, and the TCRdb table lists in-frame clones only, not all of them. For V, J and clone size, that table is used; D and trimming come from the DNA. The table includes roughly 500,000 clones, roughly 80% detected once. The sequencing input was PBMCs. The rearrangement joins TRBV19 to TRBJ2-3, with 10 bases matching TRBD2. The receptor comes from a woman aged 40 to 50 in good health. Some clones in this sample may be carry-over from other donors' samples. The CDR3 DNA reads TGTGCCAGTAGTATAAGGCTAGCGGGAGCAGATACGCAGTATTTT. Encoded protein: CASSIRLAGADTQYF. Complete variable domain (other parts from reference TRBV19 and TRBJ2-3): DGGITQSPKYLFRKEGQNVTLSCEQNLNHDAMYWYRQDPGQGLRLIYYSQIVNDFQKGDIAEGYSVSREKKESFPLTVTSAQKNPTAFYLCASSIRLAGADTQYFGPGTRLTVL.